The 3 T cell receptor beta chains presented below share a single source sample, sequenced in a study of cytomegalovirus exposure and HLA in healthy donors. The PCR used 60 Vbeta and 13 Jbeta primers. TCRdb keeps only in-frame clones here, not all; method: immunoSEQ multiplex PCR. The profile shows more than 100,000 clones, roughly 80% of them singletons. The specimen sequenced was PBMCs. The receptors derive from a man in his forties in good health and CMV-seronegative.

This clone has only a few counts. The CDR3 bases are TGTGCCAGCAGCTTAGTTGGGGGGTCCTACGAGCAGTACTTC. It encodes CASSLVGGSYEQYF. The V gene is TRBV7-8, the J gene TRBJ2-7; D possibly corresponds to TRBD2 (6 bases). V was shortened by 1 base and J by 1 base, with 8 bases between the two germline ends. The CDR3 extends over 14 amino acids. Germline CDR1 is SGHVS and CDR2 is FQNEAQ.

The rearrangement joins TRBV5-1 to TRBJ2-7, with TRBD1 matching over 7 bases. With V trimmed by 0 bases and J by 1 base, 4 bases remained unmatched. The CDR3 sequence is 15 residues long. Looked up from germline, CDR1 is SGHRS and CDR2 is YFSETQ. The chain's CDR3 is CASSLDPGQSYEQYF. CDR3 DNA: TGCGCCAGCAGCTTGGACCCGGGACAGTCCTACGAGCAGTACTTC.

This rearrangement joins TRBV9 to TRBJ2-5; TRBD2 aligns across 8 bases. CDR1 SGDLS and CDR2 YYNGEE come from the germline V gene. Germline trimming cut 4 bases from V and 5 bases from J; bases unmatched to any gene: 13. CDR3 length: 16 residues. The CDR3 is CASSRGLALTGETQYF. In DNA form, the CDR3 reads TGTGCCAGCAGCCGTGGACTAGCCCTCACGGGGGAGACCCAGTACTTC. The full variable domain, with the rest looked up from reference TRBV9 and TRBJ2-5, is DSGVTQTPKHLITATGQRVTLRCSPRSGDLSVYWYQQSLDQGLQFLIQYYNGEERAKGNILERFSAQQFPDLHSELNLSSLELGDSALYFCASSRGLALTGETQYFGPGTRLLVL.